Here is one T cell receptor beta chain with its context. This clonotype was recorded at least ten times. Its antigen is not yet known. No base-level quality is on record; no much larger clone is a single base apart. This entry comes from a study of neurological immune-mediated disorders (dated by TCRdb to about 2019). Turning to the overall study: Among the approximately 35 multiple sclerosis patients, relapsing-remitting MS was present in approximately 31 and secondary progressive MS was present in 3. Peripheral blood TCR-beta repertoires from HTLV-I-associated myelopathy (HAM/TSP) patients, multiple sclerosis patients and healthy controls were compared by UMI-based sequencing. Alongside PBMC samples, the set of around 99 TCR-beta libraries contained longitudinal samples, technical triplicates, and paired CD4+ and CD8+ T-cell subsets that had been sorted. The cohort was made up of approximately 71 subjects, consisting of roughly 14 HAM/TSP patients, some 34 multiple sclerosis patients and about 20 healthy controls.

Libraries from unsorted PBMCs were made from 2 million PBMCs kept in RNAlater at -80 degrees C until RNA extraction. The multiple sclerosis patients were enrolled in a US clinical protocol that used magnetic resonance imaging to evaluate disease progression. PBMCs were separated from peripheral blood using Ficoll-Hypaque density gradient centrifugation and then cryopreserved in liquid nitrogen. cDNA synthesis used template-switch 5'RACE with a primer carrying a 10-nucleotide random unique molecular identifier tagging each TCR transcript. Every sequencing run covered 15-18 subjects and yielded more than 160 million TCR-beta sequences. The RNeasy kit was used for extraction of total RNA. Using the KAPA Real-time Library Amplification kit, TCR-beta VDJ regions were amplified with primers for the TCR constant region and the 5'RACE anchor. A first PCR added sample indexes and Illumina adaptors, after which a second PCR increased the library yield. After Ampure bead purification, the TCR product of roughly 650 bp was size-selected on a 2% E-gel SizeSelection system. Before pooling, libraries had their quality checked on a Bioanalyzer, their concentration measured with Qubit, and their quantity determined with the Kapa Library Quantification kit. An Illumina HiSeq 2500 sequenced the libraries paired-end 2 x 150 bp. To increase sequence diversity, roughly 24-31% phiX was spiked into each library pool. In the source study's methods: Quality-filtered reads were processed with the UMI-based MiGEC pipeline, and over 90% of raw TCR sequences were removed by the MiGEC pipeline during error correction. VDJ genes were aligned to IMGT germline references, and each clonotype was defined by a unique CDR3 amino acid sequence together with V-J genes. Clonal expansion, Shannon diversity, and CDR3 relatedness (CalcPairwiseDistances, ClusterSamples) were evaluated with VDJtools, and phylogenetic trees were built with CLCbio workbench. Expanded clones were defined as having at least 8 unique UMIs, based on coefficient-of-variation modelling across technical triplicates. TCRdb's own reprocessing of the public reads used fastp at Q25 and MiXCR and kept productive beta chains. When rows share a CDR3 protein, they turn into one entry using the most common DNA and genes. TCRdb's processing, not the authors' own work, is the source of the V and J calls. A total of roughly 59,000 distinct CDR3 sequences appear in this sample, about 5% of them only once. About 5% of the sample is taken by the ten largest.

The trim is 7 bases for V and 4 bases for J, with a gap of 11 bases between the germline ends. Via the germline V gene, CDR1 is SNHLY and CDR2 FYNNEI. The CDR3 sequence holds 13 residues, the cysteine and phenylalanine included. Solely the CDR3 DNA is kept, with 39 bases framed from the first base. Broader findings and caveats from the paper: No identical CDR3 amino acid sequences were shared among expanded clones across subjects, suggesting private TCR-beta repertoires in all groups. TCR clonal expansion was greatest in HAM/TSP patients and smallest in MS patients, who ranked below even healthy controls. In a phylogenetic analysis, the repertoires of 18 out of 34 MS patients fell into a single cluster of related CDR3 sequences, pointing to a possible signature at the repertoire level. No clinical or MRI features were associated with the MS cluster, and the authors said that larger cohorts are needed.

The TCR comes from a human donor with multiple sclerosis. The donor label of this sample is uncertain. In this chain, TRBV2 is recombined with TRBJ1-3; the D gene cannot be named for sure. The material sequenced was PBMCs. The CDR3 reads CASKGLGGNTIYF. The sequenced DNA is TGTGCCAGCAAAGGACTTGGAGGAAACACCATATATTTT.